This T cell receptor beta chain was found in a study of cytomegalovirus exposure and HLA in healthy donors. Study results and caveats: Excluded: some indistinguishable V segments such as TRBV6-2 and TRBV6-3. Researchers reported in a later analysis that common viral pathogens appeared linked to several top clusters. Productive rates of about 90% or about 30% were seen for most TCR beta V segments in an earlier analysis.

PCR primers comprised 60 Vbeta and 13 Jbeta primers. Some clones are missing from TCRdb's copy, which holds only in-frame ones; the method was immunoSEQ multiplex PCR. The data show some 78,000 clones, 70% to 80% seen once. As for this clone: What it binds is not known.

V was cut by 1 base and J by 2 bases, with 12 bases left in between. Per germline, CDR1 SNHLY and CDR2 FYNNEI. The CDR3 is made up of 16 amino acids. This sequence was found in a man aged 35 to 55 in good health and CMV-seropositive. Sequencing was carried out using PBMCs. V gene TRBV2 combines with J gene TRBJ2-1, with unresolved D. CDR3 DNA sequence: TGTGCCAGCAGTGAAGGGCGGAAAATACCCTACAATGAGCAGTTCTTC. Translation gives CASSEGRKIPYNEQFF.